This TCR beta chain was profiled in a study of breast tumors, draining lymph nodes, adjacent tissues. TCRdb processed the multiplex PCR reads anew with MiXCR; each CDR3 protein has one entry. The repertoire has fewer than 150,000 distinct CDR3 sequences, around 20% of them found once; the top ten carry roughly 2.2%. The lymph nodes were axillary draining lymph nodes from breast cancer patients. This clonotype was counted ten times or more. Its target is not known. Study-level points and caveats: Data fit most tumor T cells coming from lymph node, expanding in tumor.

Trimming took 4 bases from V and 9 from J; bases not matched to a gene: 8. CDR1 is SGHTA and CDR2 is FQGTGA in the germline V gene. The CDR3 runs to 16 residues. The gene calls are TRBV7-3 and TRBJ2-1, with 14 bases lining up with TRBD2. This receptor was identified in a female donor with breast cancer. Some clones in this sample may be carry-over from other donors' samples. What was sequenced was axillary lymph node tissue. DNA of the CDR3: TGTGCCAGCAGCTCCGGGACTAGCGGGAGAGGGTTTGAGCAGTTCTTC. Translated, it gives CASSSGTSGRGFEQFF.